The 29 T cell receptor beta chains in this list originate from one sample, sequenced in a study of blood T cell repertoires in COVID-19. Libraries were prepared by immunoSEQ multiplex PCR; TCRdb keeps only in-frame clonotypes and omits some of them. The profile shows around 270,000 clones, approximately 84% of them singletons. The sequenced material came from peripheral blood. All receptors come from a person aged 65 to 85 with COVID-19, enrolled during active disease.

The CDR3 sequence: CASISPFIPDTQYF. In nucleotides, the CDR3 is TGTGCCAGCATTTCCCCGTTTATCCCAGATACGCAGTATTTT. The chain couples TRBV7-9 to TRBJ2-3; D is ambiguous. This CDR3 has 14 residues. Germline lookup yields CDR1 SEHNR and CDR2 FQNEAQ (reference sequence). The V end was cut by 7 bases, the J end by 4 bases, with 15 bases between.

V and J are TRBV3-1 (or the pseudogene TRBV3-2) and TRBJ1-1; 7 nucleotides align to TRBD1. V gave up 4 bases and J gave up 8 bases; unmatched junction bases: 7. Germline V CDR1 and CDR2: LGHDT, YNNKEL (reference sequence). The CDR3 runs to 13 residues. CDR3 loop: CASSPGQLGEAFF. DNA for the CDR3: TGTGCCAGCAGCCCGGGACAGCTAGGCGAAGCTTTCTTT.

This rearrangement joins TRBV27 to TRBJ2-3, with 7 bases lining up with TRBD2. The V and J ends lost 6 bases and 4 bases, in that order; junction bases with no gene match: 10. Per the germline V gene, CDR1 is MNHEY and CDR2 is SMNVEV (reference sequence). This CDR3 region has 15 residues. This chain's CDR3 is CASSHGGFSPDTQYF. The DNA for the CDR3 is TGTGCCAGCAGCCACGGGGGGTTTTCCCCAGATACGCAGTATTTT.

This clone was observed many times. The J gene is TRBJ2-1, the V gene TRBV7-2; 11 bases line up with TRBD2. Germline V gene data show CDR1 as SGHTA and CDR2 as FQGNSA. J gave up 6 bases and V 5 bases, and 6 bases lay outside the gene matches. The CDR3 covers 15 residues. The CDR3 bases are TGTGCCAGCAGCCCACTAGCGGGAGCCGGCAATGAGCAGTTCTTC. Protein: CASSPLAGAGNEQFF.

This chain links TRBV18 with TRBJ2-2; 10 bases match TRBD1. J gave up 5 bases and V 3 bases, and 0 bases lay outside the gene matches. This CDR3 comprises 14 residues. The V gene's germline CDR1 is KGHSH and CDR2 LQKENI. Here the CDR3 reads CASSPGQGTGELFF. The CDR3, as DNA: TGTGCCAGCTCACCGGGACAGGGGACCGGGGAGCTGTTTTTT.

This chain joins TRBV4-2 and TRBJ1-2, with a tentative D call TRBD1 (6 bases). V lost 2 bases and J 6 bases, leaving 13 bases between the germline ends. Germline assignment: CDR1 LGHNA and CDR2 YNFKEQ. This CDR3 has 14 amino acids. The CDR3 region has the DNA TGTGCCAGCAGCCAAACCCCACGACAGGATGGCTACACCTTC. It yields the protein CASSQTPRQDGYTF.

The table lists this clone with many counts. The CDR3 here is CASTERKNYGYTF. As DNA, the CDR3 is TGTGCCAGCACCGAGCGTAAGAACTATGGCTACACCTTC. The V and J genes are TRBV6-5 and TRBJ1-2, with D uncertain. Germline CDR1 reads MNHEY; CDR2 reads SVGAGI. Trimming removed 7 bases at V and 2 bases at J, with 11 bases between. The CDR3 extends over 13 amino acids.

This chain uses TRBV5-1 with TRBJ2-1; 9 nucleotides agree with TRBD2. Germline loops: CDR1 SGHRS, CDR2 YFSETQ. V shed 2 bases and J 2 bases; nucleotides not matched to a gene: 2. CDR3 length: 15 amino acids. CDR3 residues: CASSFSGRTYNEQFF. The CDR3 DNA sequence: TGCGCCAGCAGCTTCAGCGGGAGGACCTACAATGAGCAGTTCTTC.

The V and J genes are TRBV24-1 and TRBJ1-2; no firm D call. Trimming left V 5 bases short and J 8 bases short, with 11 bases between. Germline CDR1 and CDR2: KGHDR and SFDVKD. This CDR3 region has 12 residues. In DNA form, the CDR3 reads TGTGCCACCAGTGGCAGCGGCCCGGGCTACACCTTC. Translating it yields CATSGSGPGYTF.

The chain carries TRBV18 and TRBJ1-5, with D uncertain. The CDR3 has 13 residues. V was pared by 6 bases and J by 3 bases, with 9 bases between. CDR1 is KGHSH and CDR2 is LQKENI in the germline V gene. The CDR3 nucleotides read TGTGCCAGCTCCCGCGAATTCAATCAGCCCCAGCATTTT. This translates into CASSREFNQPQHF.

V gene TRBV5-6 combines with J gene TRBJ2-7, with 8 bases fitting TRBD2. The CDR3 contains 13 residues. V lost 4 bases and J lost 5; bases outside the gene matches: 5. Germline lookup yields CDR1 SGHDT and CDR2 YYEEEE. CDR3 DNA: TGTGCCAGCAGCCCAGGACTAGCCGACGAGCAGTACTTC. Translating it yields CASSPGLADEQYF.

This clone was seen a few times. The chain couples TRBV7-9 to TRBJ1-2, with D possibly matching TRBD1 (6 bases). This CDR3 has 16 residues. CDR1 and CDR2 (germline): SEHNR, FQNEAQ (reference sequence). Trimming pared 3 bases from V and 2 bases from J, leaving 16 bases between. The CDR3 is CASSFRGQLENYGYTF. The CDR3, as DNA: TGTGCCAGCAGCTTCCGGGGACAACTCGAGAACTATGGCTACACCTTC. Together with reference TRBV7-9 and TRBJ1-2, the CDR3 gives the full variable domain: DTGVSQNPRHKITKRGQNVTFRCDPISEHNRLYWYRQTLGQGPEFLTYFQNEAQLEKSRLLSDRFSAERPKGSFSTLEIQRTEQGDSAMYLCASSFRGQLENYGYTFGSGTRLTVV.

The chain couples TRBV12-3 or TRBV12-4 to TRBJ1-5; D unresolved. The CDR3 runs to 13 residues. V shed 2 bases and J shed 2 bases, with 4 bases lying between them. The CDR3 is CASSLSGNQPQHF. The CDR3, as DNA: TGTGCCAGCAGTTTATCGGGCAATCAGCCCCAGCATTTT.

This clone was counted only a few times. The chain carries TRBV28 and TRBJ2-7; D might be TRBD1 (6 bases). The CDR3 length is 15 residues. Trimming pared 5 bases from V and 3 bases from J, leaving 17 bases between. CDR1 is MDHEN, CDR2 SYDVKM, per germline. CDR3 protein: CASSRPGQKVYEQYF. The CDR3 DNA follows: TGTGCCAGCAGTAGACCGGGACAAAAAGTCTACGAGCAGTACTTC.

This chain connects TRBV27 to TRBJ2-7, with 12 bases that match TRBD1. The CDR3 sequence is 15 residues long. V shed 4 bases and J 6 bases; nucleotides not matched to a gene: 7. CDR1 MNHEY and CDR2 SMNVEV come from the germline V gene (reference sequence). Written as DNA, the CDR3 is TGTGCCAGCAGTTCCGCGGGACAGGGGGCCCTCGAGCAGTACTTC. Translating it yields CASSSAGQGALEQYF.

The chain links TRBV4-3 to TRBJ2-5; 8 bases are a match to TRBD1. J gave up 2 bases and V 4 bases, and 9 bases lay outside the gene matches. The CDR3 spans 16 residues. Germline V gene lookup returns CDR1 LGHNA and CDR2 YSLEER. CDR3 DNA sequence: TGCGCCAGCAGCCCCGCACAGGGGGGCTATCAAGAGACCCAGTACTTC. Translated: CASSPAQGGYQETQYF.

This clone was seen more than once but under ten times. The chain links TRBV7-2 to TRBJ2-7; 8 bases are shared with TRBD2. V shed 5 bases and J 5 bases; nucleotides not matched to a gene: 8. The CDR3 spans 14 residues. Germline loops: CDR1 SGHTA, CDR2 FQGNSA. The CDR3 bases are TGTGCCAGCAGCCCCGGGGGGGGAGTAAACGAGCAGTACTTC. Translating gives CASSPGGGVNEQYF.

This chain joins TRBV6-5 and TRBJ1-2, with D possibly TRBD1 on 6 matching bases. Trimming stripped 7 bases from V and 0 bases from J, with 12 bases between. The CDR3 runs 14 residues. The V gene's germline CDR1 is MNHEY and CDR2 SVGAGI. In DNA form, the CDR3 reads TGTGCCAGCACGGCACAGGGAGCTAACTATGGCTACACCTTC. Its protein is CASTAQGANYGYTF.

The V call is TRBV7-2, the J call TRBJ2-1; TRBD2 aligns across 7 bases. Germline CDR1 reads SGHTA; CDR2 reads FQGNSA. The J segment lost 7 bases and the V segment lost 6 bases, leaving 15 bases of the junction unmatched. This CDR3 has 16 amino acids. The CDR3: CASSPVRGGSKNEQFF. Written as DNA, the CDR3 is TGTGCCAGCAGTCCCGTGCGGGGCGGGAGTAAAAATGAGCAGTTCTTC.

The chain joins TRBV7-2 to TRBJ2-1, with TRBD2 matching 9 bases. The CDR3 consists of 17 residues. Trimming cost V 6 bases and J 4 bases; bases outside gene matches: 13. Germline V gives CDR1 SGHTA, CDR2 FQGNSA. CDR3 coding DNA: TGTGCCAGCAGGGTGCTGACTTCAGCGGGGGGATACAATGAGCAGTTCTTC. Translated: CASRVLTSAGGYNEQFF.

In DNA form, the CDR3 reads TGTGCCAGCAGTGAAGGCGCCTCGGGACAGGGGTACGAGCAGTACTTC. This translates into CASSEGASGQGYEQYF. The chain carries TRBV2 and TRBJ2-7; 10 bases match TRBD1. Unmatched junction bases numbered 7, after V lost 1 base and J lost 4 bases. The CDR3 runs 16 residues. Germline CDR1 and CDR2: SNHLY and FYNNEI.

The gene calls are TRBV9 and TRBJ1-6, with 7 bases that match TRBD1. The CDR3 loop spans 16 amino acids. The germline CDR1 and CDR2 sequences are SGDLS and YYNGEE. Trimming removed 1 base from V and 5 bases from J; junction bases left unmatched: 6. CDR3 nucleotide sequence: TGTGCCAGCAGCGTATCCGGGACAGCGAATAATTCACCCCTCCACTTT. It translates to CASSVSGTANNSPLHF.

In DNA, the CDR3 is TGTGCCATCAGGGGCCAGAACCCTCAAGAGACCCAGTACTTC. It encodes CAIRGQNPQETQYF. This chain connects TRBV10-3 to TRBJ2-5; no definite D call. The CDR3 consists of 14 residues. V was cut by 6 bases and J by 2 bases, with 13 bases left in between. Germline V gene lookup returns CDR1 ENHRY and CDR2 SYGVKD.

A single count supports this clone. The chain joins TRBV6-1 to TRBJ2-2; D might be TRBD1 (5 bases). Germline CDR1 MNHNS, CDR2 SASEGT. Trimming stripped 2 bases from V and 6 bases from J, with 7 bases between. This CDR3 is 13 amino acids long. In DNA form, the CDR3 reads TGTGCCAGCAGTGAAACAGGCGCCGGGGAGCTGTTTTTT. It codes for CASSETGAGELFF.

The rearrangement links TRBV4-3 to TRBJ2-2; 9 bases line up with TRBD2. Trimming at V came to 2 bases and at J to 7 bases, leaving 5 bases not matched to a gene. The germline V gene has CDR1 LGHNA and CDR2 YSLEER. This CDR3 comprises 15 residues. CDR3 coding DNA: TGCGCCAGCAGCCAAACTAGCGGGCCGGTCGGGGAGCTGTTTTTT. Its translation: CASSQTSGPVGELFF.

V gene TRBV19 combines with J gene TRBJ2-1; 11 nucleotides agree with TRBD2. CDR1 and CDR2 from the germline V gene are LNHDA and SQIVND (reference sequence). V was clipped by 6 bases and J by 0 bases; unmatched bases: 16. CDR3 length: 20 amino acids. The CDR3 protein is CASSQLGTSGGRSSYNEQFF. The CDR3 DNA reads TGTGCCAGTAGCCAACTTGGGACTAGCGGAGGGAGAAGCTCCTACAATGAGCAGTTCTTC.

The chain links TRBV2 to TRBJ1-6; no reliable D call. This CDR3 has 12 amino acids. Germline-derived CDR1 and CDR2 are SNHLY and FYNNEI. Trimming cost V 4 bases and J 13 bases, with 11 bases left between them. This chain's CDR3 is CASSGPEEPLHF. The CDR3 DNA sequence: TGTGCCAGCAGTGGCCCCGAAGAGCCCCTCCACTTT.

V usage is TRBV7-8 and J usage is TRBJ1-3; the D is unclear. The V and J ends lost 0 bases and 2 bases respectively, with 5 bases between them. The germline CDR1 and CDR2 sequences are SGHVS and FQNEAQ. The CDR3 covers 14 residues. The CDR3 spells CASSLASAGNTIYF. In DNA, the CDR3 is TGTGCCAGCAGCTTAGCATCCGCTGGAAACACCATATATTTT.

This rearrangement joins TRBV5-1 to TRBJ2-3; TRBD1 matches 7 bases. V trimming: 1 base; J trimming: 1 base; junction bases outside the gene matches: 6. This CDR3 has 16 amino acids. The germline CDR1 and CDR2 sequences are SGHRS and YFSETQ. The CDR3 DNA reads TGCGCCAGCAGCTTGAGAGCAGGGGGAGGCACAGATACGCAGTATTTT. Translation gives CASSLRAGGGTDTQYF.